What follows are 20 T cell receptor beta chains derived from one specimen sequenced in a study of cytomegalovirus exposure and HLA in healthy donors. PCR employed 60 Vbeta and 13 Jbeta primers. TCRdb's table, derived via immunoSEQ multiplex PCR, lists solely in-frame clones and lacks some. The repertoire holds 150,000 to 200,000 clones, around three quarters seen once, with about 1% in the top ten. Material: PBMCs. The receptors derive from a woman aged 40 to 50 in good health and CMV-seronegative.

This clone was observed a few times. The chain carries TRBV6-4 and TRBJ2-3; 8 bases align to TRBD1. CDR3 length: 15 amino acids. Germline V gives CDR1 MRHNA, CDR2 SNTAGT. J lost 1 base, V lost 6 bases, and 6 bases had no gene match. The CDR3 here is CASREQGGGTDTQYF. The CDR3 region has the DNA TGTGCCAGCAGGGAACAGGGGGGAGGCACAGATACGCAGTATTTT.

The rearrangement joins TRBV7-9 to TRBJ1-2; 10 nucleotides agree with TRBD1. Germline CDR1 is SEHNR and CDR2 is FQNEAQ (reference sequence). The junction had 9 bases not matched to a gene; V was cut back by 5 bases and J by 0 bases. The CDR3 loop spans 17 amino acids. CDR3 DNA: TGTGCCAGCAGCCCAGGGACAGGGGATGTCGCTAACTATGGCTACACCTTC. Amino acids: CASSPGTGDVANYGYTF. Full variable domain (remainder filled in from reference TRBV7-9 and TRBJ1-2): DTGVSQNPRHKITKRGQNVTFRCDPISEHNRLYWYRQTLGQGPEFLTYFQNEAQLEKSRLLSDRFSAERPKGSFSTLEIQRTEQGDSAMYLCASSPGTGDVANYGYTFGSGTRLTVV.

V gene TRBV14 combines with J gene TRBJ1-1, with D unresolved. The germline V gene encodes CDR1 SGHDN and CDR2 FVKESK. This CDR3 spans 14 amino acids. V shed 1 base and J shed 6 bases, with 12 bases lying between them. The CDR3, as DNA: TGTGCCAGCAGCCAAGGAGAGAGTAAAGCTGAAGCTTTCTTT. Translation: CASSQGESKAEAFF.

A remark on this clone: Other DNA sequences in this specimen translate into the identical CDR3. The chain employs TRBV19 and TRBJ1-5, with D perhaps matching TRBD1 (5 bases). This CDR3 spans 16 amino acids. V lost 7 bases, J lost 5 bases, and 21 bases lay in between. Looked up from germline, CDR1 is LNHDA and CDR2 is SQIVND (reference sequence). The CDR3 here is CASTRTPRRVDQPQHF. DNA of the CDR3: TGTGCCAGTACCAGAACCCCTCGCAGGGTGGATCAGCCCCAGCATTTT.

This clone was picked up a small number of times. CDR3 nucleotides: TGCGCCAGCAGCTCTCGTTCCTCTGGGGCCAACGTCCTGACTTTC. Its translation is CASSSRSSGANVLTF. The chain uses TRBV5-1 and TRBJ2-6; D call uncertain. Trimming removed 3 bases from V and 0 bases from J, with 7 bases in between. Germline-derived CDR1 and CDR2 are SGHRS and YFSETQ. CDR3 size: 15 residues.

This chain joins TRBV5-6 and TRBJ1-1; maybe TRBD1 (6 bases). CDR1 is SGHDT and CDR2 is YYEEEE in the germline V gene. V was pared by 0 bases and J by 2 bases, with 11 bases between. CDR3 length: 15 amino acids. The CDR3 region has the DNA TGTGCCAGCAGCTTGGGGGCAGGGGTTAACACTGAAGCTTTCTTT. It translates to CASSLGAGVNTEAFF.

The gene calls are TRBV5-1 and TRBJ1-4; TRBD1 is a possible D gene (5 bases). V lost 3 bases and J 8 bases, leaving 14 bases between the germline ends. The CDR3 is 14 amino acids. Germline lookup yields CDR1 SGHRS and CDR2 YFSETQ. CDR3 amino acids: CASSYYWGGEKLFF. The CDR3 DNA follows: TGCGCCAGCAGCTACTACTGGGGGGGAGAAAAACTGTTTTTT.

This rearrangement joins TRBV7-2 to TRBJ2-3; D possibly corresponds to TRBD2 (5 bases). The CDR3 consists of 15 residues. Germline CDR1 SGHTA, CDR2 FQGNSA. Trimming left V 2 bases short and J 0 bases short, with 9 bases between. The CDR3 region is CASSLNGGSTDTQYF. As DNA, the CDR3 is TGTGCCAGCAGCTTAAATGGCGGGAGCACAGATACGCAGTATTTT.

This chain links TRBV5-1 with TRBJ2-3, with 10 bases aligning to TRBD2. Per the germline V gene, CDR1 is SGHRS and CDR2 is YFSETQ. V lost 6 bases to trimming and J lost 4 bases; unmatched junction nucleotides: 11. There are 16 residues in the CDR3. CDR3 in amino acids: CASTTGASGRSDTQYF. In DNA, the CDR3 is TGCGCCAGCACCACGGGGGCTAGCGGGAGATCAGATACGCAGTATTTT.

J is TRBJ2-7 and V is TRBV30, with TRBD2 as a possible D gene (5 bases). V was cut by 4 bases and J by 3 bases, with 7 bases left in between. The germline gives CDR1 GTSNPN, CDR2 SVGIG (reference sequence). The CDR3 has 11 amino acids. CDR3 amino acids: CAWKRDYEQYF. The DNA of the CDR3 is TGTGCCTGGAAGAGGGACTACGAGCAGTACTTC. The full variable domain, rest sourced from reference TRBV30 and TRBJ2-7, is SQTIHQWPATLVQPVGSPLSLECTVEGTSNPNLYWYRQAAGRGLQLLFYSVGIGQISSEVPQNLSASRPQDRQFILSSKKLLLSDSGFYLCAWKRDYEQYFGPGTRLTVT.

The chain couples TRBV30 to TRBJ2-5, with D possibly TRBD1 on 6 matching bases. This CDR3 comprises 13 residues. Trimming cost V 3 bases and J 2 bases, with 10 bases left between them. Germline V lookup: CDR1 GTSNPN, CDR2 SVGIG (reference sequence). The CDR3 region is CAWSRTAQETQYF. As DNA, the CDR3 is TGTGCCTGGAGCCGGACAGCTCAAGAGACCCAGTACTTC.

J is TRBJ1-2 and V is TRBV2, with a tentative D call TRBD1 (6 bases). This CDR3 comprises 15 residues. CDR1 is SNHLY and CDR2 is FYNNEI in the germline V gene. The ends were cut back, 6 bases at V and 2 bases at J, with 16 bases in the middle. The CDR3 DNA is TGTGCCAGCAGGCCCGGGGGGCGAACAAACTATGGCTACACCTTC. Amino acids: CASRPGGRTNYGYTF.

V is TRBV9 and J is TRBJ2-3; 9 nucleotides match TRBD2. V gave up 0 bases and J gave up 9 bases; unmatched junction bases: 8. This CDR3 spans 15 amino acids. Germline V lookup: CDR1 SGDLS, CDR2 YYNGEE. The CDR3 protein is CASSVVAGGPDTQYF. The CDR3 DNA reads TGTGCCAGCAGCGTAGTTGCGGGAGGGCCGGACACGCAGTATTTT.

The chain employs TRBV6-5 and TRBJ1-2; no clear D. Germline V gene sequence: CDR1 MNHEY, CDR2 SVGAGI. V dropped 4 bases and J dropped 6 bases, with 18 bases sitting between them. CDR3 length equals 15 residues. The CDR3 sequence is CASSLEFRVPDGYTF. The CDR3 region has the DNA TGTGCCAGCAGTTTGGAGTTTCGCGTCCCCGATGGCTACACCTTC.

The chain carries TRBV2 and TRBJ2-7; 8 nucleotides align to TRBD1. CDR3 length equals 13 residues. V lost 7 bases to trimming and J lost 5 bases; unmatched junction nucleotides: 7. In germline, CDR1 is SNHLY, CDR2 FYNNEI. The CDR3 coding sequence is TGTGCCAGCACCGGGACAGGTCGTAACGAGCAGTACTTC. It is translated as CASTGTGRNEQYF. The whole variable domain, filled in from reference TRBV2 and TRBJ2-7, reads EPEVTQTPSHQVTQMGQEVILRCVPISNHLYFYWYRQILGQKVEFLVSFYNNEISEKSEIFDDQFSVERPDGSNFTLKIRSTKLEDSAMYFCASTGTGRNEQYFGPGTRLTVT.

The J gene is TRBJ2-5, the V gene TRBV5-1; 9 nucleotides match TRBD1. There are 14 residues in the CDR3. The trim removed 4 bases at V and 5 bases at J, leaving 6 bases unmatched. Germline-derived CDR1 and CDR2 are SGHRS and YFSETQ. In DNA form, the CDR3 reads TGCGCCAGCAGCCCCGGGACAGGGAAGGAGACCCAGTACTTC. Amino acid sequence: CASSPGTGKETQYF.

The chain uses TRBV7-9 and TRBJ1-1; 7 bases agree with TRBD1. Trimming at V came to 1 base and at J to 4 bases, leaving 6 bases not matched to a gene. Per the germline V gene, CDR1 is SEHNR and CDR2 is FQNEAQ (reference sequence). This CDR3 is 15 amino acids long. The CDR3, as DNA: TGTGCCAGCAGCTTAGAGCAGGGGGAGGTCACTGAAGCTTTCTTT. This encodes CASSLEQGEVTEAFF.

The rearrangement uses TRBV29-1 and TRBJ2-2, with D perhaps matching TRBD2 (6 bases). This CDR3 region has 13 residues. V lost 4 bases and J lost 6, with 12 bases in between. CDR1 is SQVTM, CDR2 ANQGSEA, per germline. The CDR3 loop is CSVAPTSPGELFF. DNA for the CDR3: TGCAGCGTTGCGCCCACTAGCCCCGGGGAGCTGTTTTTT.

CDR3 sequence: CASSEWAGSNTGELFF. The CDR3, as DNA: TGTGCCAGCAGTGAATGGGCGGGTTCGAACACCGGGGAGCTGTTTTTT. The rearrangement uses TRBV6-1 and TRBJ2-2, with TRBD2 as a possible D gene (5 bases). This CDR3 is built from 16 residues. Germline assignment: CDR1 MNHNS and CDR2 SASEGT. The V end lost 2 bases, the J end lost 0 bases, and 10 bases lay between the germline ends.

The rearrangement links TRBV5-1 to TRBJ1-4, with D tentatively TRBD1 (5 bases). The CDR3 is made up of 15 amino acids. Germline V gene sequence: CDR1 SGHRS, CDR2 YFSETQ. Deletions cut 0 bases from V and 1 base from J, with 7 bases between. DNA of the CDR3: TGCGCCAGCAGCTTGGCAGGGCGAACTAATGAAAAACTGTTTTTT. Translated, it gives CASSLAGRTNEKLFF.